The 25 T cell receptor beta chains in this list originate from one sample, sequenced in a study of blood T cell repertoires in COVID-19. The data were produced by immunoSEQ multiplex PCR, yet TCRdb's version contains in-frame clones alone and is incomplete. The sample yields about 440,000 clones, about nine tenths seen once. Sequencing input: peripheral blood. The source of these receptors is a woman aged 45-60 years with COVID-19, enrolled during active disease.

V and J are TRBV5-6 and TRBJ2-3; TRBD1 aligns across 7 bases. Per germline, CDR1 SGHDT and CDR2 YYEEEE. The CDR3 extends over 14 amino acids. V shed 2 bases, J shed 5 bases, and the junction held 5 bases outside the gene matches. This chain's CDR3 is CASSFATGIDTQYF. As DNA, the CDR3 is TGTGCCAGCAGCTTCGCGACAGGGATAGATACGCAGTATTTT.

The chain joins TRBV5-1 to TRBJ2-7, with a possible D match to TRBD1 (7 bases). V lost 0 bases and J lost 5, with 18 bases in between. This CDR3 contains 16 residues. Germline CDR1 SGHRS, CDR2 YFSETQ. The CDR3 coding sequence is TGCGCCAGCAGCTTGGGGCAGGGGGGAGTGGAGAACGAGCAGTACTTC. It translates to CASSLGQGGVENEQYF.

The CDR3 region has the DNA TGTGCCAGCAGCTTAGCTAGCGGGGGCGCAGATACGCAGTATTTT. It translates to CASSLASGGADTQYF. The chain is built from TRBV7-7 and TRBJ2-3; 9 bases agree with TRBD2. V dropped 0 bases and J dropped 4; count of bases not matched to a gene: 2. CDR1 is SSHAT, CDR2 FNYEAQ, per germline (reference sequence). CDR3 length equals 15 residues.

J is TRBJ1-1 and V is TRBV11-3, with 7 bases aligning to TRBD1. Germline V gene sequence: CDR1 SGHNT, CDR2 YENEEA. J was trimmed by 5 bases and V by 6 bases; bases with no gene match: 6. The CDR3 extends over 13 amino acids. This CDR3 reads CASRYRGQTEAFF. CDR3 sequence (DNA): TGTGCCAGCAGATATAGGGGGCAGACTGAAGCTTTCTTT.

The chain combines TRBV6-5 with TRBJ2-3; tentative D call: TRBD2 (5 bases). This CDR3 region has 11 residues. Germline V gene lookup returns CDR1 MNHEY and CDR2 SVGAGI. V shed 7 bases and J shed 7 bases, with 9 bases lying between them. The CDR3 DNA reads as TGTGCCAGCATTAGAGGGAATACGCAGTATTTT. Protein: CASIRGNTQYF.

The rearrangement links TRBV7-8 to TRBJ2-5; D unresolved. The CDR3 extends over 16 amino acids. CDR1 and CDR2 from the germline V gene are SGHVS and FQNEAQ. V was clipped by 2 bases and J by 1 base, with 14 bases between them. In nucleotides, the CDR3 is TGTGCCAGCAGCTTATCCCACTTAGGCGGCCAAGAGACCCAGTACTTC. Translated: CASSLSHLGGQETQYF.

The J gene is TRBJ1-2, the V gene TRBV12-3 or TRBV12-4; no reliable D call. This CDR3 is 13 amino acids long. Trimming cost V 3 bases and J 8 bases, with 13 bases left between them. The CDR3 DNA reads TGTGCCAGCAGTTTTGACTCTGGAGGGGGCTACACCTTC. Protein sequence: CASSFDSGGGYTF.

V and J are TRBV28 and TRBJ1-1, with a weak D call TRBD1 (6 bases). Germline V gene sequence: CDR1 MDHEN, CDR2 SYDVKM. There are 15 residues in the CDR3. V lost 6 bases and J lost 1, with 15 bases in between. The CDR3 nucleotides read TGTGCCAGCAGAACTTCGGGGGGGCGGAACACTGAAGCTTTCTTT. Translation gives CASRTSGGRNTEAFF.

V is TRBV27 and J is TRBJ2-7, with D tentatively TRBD2 (7 bases). V lost 6 bases and J 4 bases, leaving 19 bases between the germline ends. Germline CDR1 is MNHEY and CDR2 is SMNVEV (reference sequence). There are 15 residues in the CDR3. The CDR3 DNA follows: TGTGCCAGCAGAGGGGGGGCCAGGGCTAGGTACGAGCAGTACTTC. It yields the protein CASRGGARARYEQYF.

V usage is TRBV6-1 and J usage is TRBJ2-7, with D perhaps TRBD2 (6 bases). The V end lost 0 bases, the J end lost 3 bases, and 9 bases lay between the germline ends. There are 14 residues in the CDR3. The germline gives CDR1 MNHNS, CDR2 SASEGT. CDR3 residues: CASSEAIGGYEQYF. The CDR3 DNA reads as TGTGCCAGCAGTGAAGCTATCGGGGGCTACGAGCAGTACTTC.

V usage is TRBV7-2 and J usage is TRBJ1-3; D may be TRBD1 (5 bases). CDR1 and CDR2 from the germline V gene are SGHTA and FQGNSA. Trimming took 6 bases from V and 0 from J, leaving 12 bases between them. This CDR3 is built from 15 residues. CDR3 residues: CASRDDSSSGNTIYF. CDR3 sequence (DNA): TGTGCCAGCAGGGACGACAGCTCCTCTGGAAACACCATATATTTT.

The chain has TRBV11-3 and TRBJ1-1, with D perhaps TRBD1 (5 bases). V was trimmed by 1 base and J by 1 base, leaving 7 bases between them. CDR1 SGHNT and CDR2 YENEEA come from the germline V gene. This CDR3 has 14 amino acids. The CDR3 sequence: CASSLGQGNTEAFF. The CDR3 nucleotides are TGTGCCAGCAGCTTAGGGCAGGGGAACACTGAAGCTTTCTTT.

The V call is TRBV6-5, the J call TRBJ1-1; D might be TRBD1 (6 bases). Trimming shortened V by 4 bases and J by 6 bases, and 15 bases separated the two germline ends. Germline CDR1 MNHEY, CDR2 SVGAGI. The CDR3 contains 14 residues. The CDR3 DNA reads as TGTGCCAGCAGTTCGGGAGGGGGGGCACCTGAAGCTTTCTTT. The encoded protein is CASSSGGGAPEAFF.

This chain uses TRBV24-1 with TRBJ2-7; a possible D gene is TRBD1 (6 bases). Trimming cost V 6 bases and J 0 bases, with 14 bases left between them. Per germline, CDR1 KGHDR and CDR2 SFDVKD. The CDR3 extends over 15 amino acids. The CDR3 loop is CATSLGALSSYEQYF. CDR3 bases: TGTGCCACCAGTCTGGGGGCACTGAGCTCCTACGAGCAGTACTTC.

This chain connects TRBV6-5 to TRBJ1-3, with a tentative D call TRBD1 (5 bases). Germline V lookup: CDR1 MNHEY, CDR2 SVGAGI. The CDR3 sequence is 15 residues long. V was trimmed by 7 bases and J by 2 bases, leaving 15 bases between them. The CDR3 loop is CASTVRGETGNTIYF. The CDR3 coding sequence is TGTGCCAGCACAGTGCGGGGGGAGACTGGAAACACCATATATTTT.

V gene TRBV5-1 combines with J gene TRBJ1-2; D gene uncertain. The CDR3 contains 13 residues. Germline loops: CDR1 SGHRS, CDR2 YFSETQ. Between the trimmed V and J ends, which lost 0 bases and 3 bases, there was a span of 6 bases. CDR3 DNA: TGCGCCAGCAGCTTGGAACAGCACTATGGCTACACCTTC. This sequence encodes CASSLEQHYGYTF.

This clone has more than one count but fewer than ten. The chain couples TRBV11-2 to TRBJ2-7; weak D call: TRBD2 (6 bases). The CDR3 runs to 14 residues. The germline gives CDR1 SGHAT, CDR2 FQNNGV. Trimming took off 1 base at V and 5 bases at J, with 12 bases between the two ends. The CDR3 DNA sequence: TGTGCCAGCAGCTTAGGAGTGGCGGGGCACGAGCAGTACTTC. Translation gives CASSLGVAGHEQYF.

This clone has just one count. This sequence joins TRBV29-1 and TRBJ2-1; D may be TRBD1 (6 bases). The ends were cut back, 2 bases at V and 7 bases at J, with 12 bases in the middle. CDR1 is SQVTM, CDR2 ANQGSEA, per germline. This CDR3 comprises 13 residues. This CDR3 reads CSVEPDRINEQFF. In nucleotides, the CDR3 is TGCAGCGTTGAACCCGACAGGATTAATGAGCAGTTCTTC.

The chain links TRBV29-1 to TRBJ2-1, with 11 bases that match TRBD2. V was pared by 6 bases and J by 6 bases, with 13 bases of the junction left unmatched. The CDR3 is 16 amino acids. In germline, CDR1 is SQVTM, CDR2 ANQGSEA. For the CDR3, the DNA is TGCAGCGTCGGCGCCGTCGGGACTAGCGGTATCAATGAGCAGTTCTTC. Translating it yields CSVGAVGTSGINEQFF.

The chain combines TRBV5-4 with TRBJ2-7; 7 nucleotides line up with TRBD1. The CDR3 length is 13 residues. The J segment lost 7 bases and the V segment lost 0 bases, leaving 4 bases of the junction unmatched. The germline V gene encodes CDR1 SGHNT and CDR2 YYREEE (reference sequence). The CDR3 sequence is CASSLVTGREQYF. CDR3 sequence (DNA): TGTGCCAGCAGCTTGGTGACAGGGAGAGAGCAGTACTTC. The complete variable domain, with remaining parts taken from reference TRBV5-4 and TRBJ2-7, reads ETGVTQSPTHLIKTRGQQVTLRCSSQSGHNTVSWYQQALGQGPQFIFQYYREEENGRGNFPPRFSGLQFPNYSSELNVNALELDDSALYLCASSLVTGREQYFGPGTRLTVT.

To note about this clone: At the DNA level, this CDR3 is encoded by other sequences in the same sample as well. The rearrangement links TRBV20-1 to TRBJ1-1; D is undetermined. V was cut by 6 bases and J by 4 bases, with 9 bases left in between. This CDR3 has 11 residues. Germline-derived CDR1 and CDR2 are DFQATT and SNEGSKA (reference sequence). The CDR3 DNA reads TGCAGTGCCGAGCGCTCCACTGAAGCTTTCTTT. This gives the protein CSAERSTEAFF.

The rearrangement joins TRBV30 to TRBJ2-7; the match to TRBD1 covers 11 bases. Per the germline V gene, CDR1 is GTSNPN and CDR2 is SVGIG (reference sequence). The J segment lost 2 bases and the V segment lost 1 base, leaving 1 base of the junction unmatched. CDR3 length equals 14 residues. The CDR3 DNA follows: TGTGCCTGGAGTGAGGGACAGGGGGCCTACGAGCAGTACTTC. Residues: CAWSEGQGAYEQYF.

This chain joins TRBV10-2 and TRBJ1-6, with 7 bases fitting TRBD1. The CDR3 is 14 amino acids. The ends lost 8 bases at V and 9 bases at J; junction bases unmatched: 10. CDR1 and CDR2 (germline): WSHSY, SAAADI. The CDR3 reads CASLSWPGGSPLHF. CDR3 coding DNA: TGCGCCAGCCTGTCGTGGCCAGGGGGTTCACCCCTCCACTTT.

This chain connects TRBV6-5 to TRBJ2-1, with D perhaps TRBD1 (5 bases). CDR1 is MNHEY, CDR2 SVGAGI, per germline. The V end lost 5 bases, the J end lost 0 bases, and 11 bases lay between the germline ends. The CDR3 loop spans 15 amino acids. The CDR3, as DNA: TGTGCCAGCAGTCAGGGCCCCTTCTCCTACAATGAGCAGTTCTTC. Translating it yields CASSQGPFSYNEQFF.

The chain employs TRBV12-3 or TRBV12-4 and TRBJ1-2; tentatively, D is TRBD1 (6 bases). Trimming pared 7 bases from V and 7 bases from J, leaving 13 bases between. This CDR3 has 12 amino acids. CDR3 residues: CASKLQGGGYTF. The CDR3 bases are TGTGCCAGCAAACTACAGGGCGGTGGCTACACCTTC.